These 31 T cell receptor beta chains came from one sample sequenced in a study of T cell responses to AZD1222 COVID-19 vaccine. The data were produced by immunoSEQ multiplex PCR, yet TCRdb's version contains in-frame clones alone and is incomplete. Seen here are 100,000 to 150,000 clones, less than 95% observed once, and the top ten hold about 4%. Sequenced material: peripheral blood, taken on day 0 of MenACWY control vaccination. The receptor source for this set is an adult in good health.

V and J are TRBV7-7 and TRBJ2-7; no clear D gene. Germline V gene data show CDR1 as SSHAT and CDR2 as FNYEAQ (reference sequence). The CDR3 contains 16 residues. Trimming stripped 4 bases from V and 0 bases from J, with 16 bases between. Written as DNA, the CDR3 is TGTGCCAGCAGCTCCCACCGGGTGGAGAGCTCCTACGAGCAGTACTTC. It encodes CASSSHRVESSYEQYF.

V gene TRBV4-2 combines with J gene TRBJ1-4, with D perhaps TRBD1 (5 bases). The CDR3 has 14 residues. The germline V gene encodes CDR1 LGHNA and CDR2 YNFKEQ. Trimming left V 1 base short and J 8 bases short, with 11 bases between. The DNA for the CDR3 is TGTGCCAGCAGCCAAGCGGAGGGGCGGGAAAAACTGTTTTTT. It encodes CASSQAEGREKLFF.

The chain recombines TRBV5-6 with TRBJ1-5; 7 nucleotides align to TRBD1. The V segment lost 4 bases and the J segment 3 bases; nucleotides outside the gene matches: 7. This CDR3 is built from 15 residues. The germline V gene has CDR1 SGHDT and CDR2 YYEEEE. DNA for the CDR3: TGTGCCAGCAGCCTGATGGGACAGCACAATCAGCCCCAGCATTTT. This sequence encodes CASSLMGQHNQPQHF.

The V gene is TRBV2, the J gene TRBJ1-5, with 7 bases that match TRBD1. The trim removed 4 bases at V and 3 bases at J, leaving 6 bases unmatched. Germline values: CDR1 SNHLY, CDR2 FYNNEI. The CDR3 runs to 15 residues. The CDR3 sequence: CASSVGDSNNQPQHF. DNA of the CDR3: TGTGCCAGCAGTGTGGGGGACAGCAACAATCAGCCCCAGCATTTT.

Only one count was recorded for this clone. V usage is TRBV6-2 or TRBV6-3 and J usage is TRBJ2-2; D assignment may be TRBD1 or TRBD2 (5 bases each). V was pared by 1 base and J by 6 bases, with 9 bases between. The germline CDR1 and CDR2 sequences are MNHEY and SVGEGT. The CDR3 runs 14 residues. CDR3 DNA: TGTGCCAGCAGTTACTTACTAGGGGCCGGGGAGCTGTTTTTT. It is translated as CASSYLLGAGELFF.

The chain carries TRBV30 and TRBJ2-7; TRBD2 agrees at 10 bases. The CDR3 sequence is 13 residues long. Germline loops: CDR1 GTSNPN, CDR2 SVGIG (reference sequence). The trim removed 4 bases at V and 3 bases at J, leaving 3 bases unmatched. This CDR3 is CAWTSGSIYEQYF. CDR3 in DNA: TGTGCCTGGACTAGCGGGAGTATCTACGAGCAGTACTTC.

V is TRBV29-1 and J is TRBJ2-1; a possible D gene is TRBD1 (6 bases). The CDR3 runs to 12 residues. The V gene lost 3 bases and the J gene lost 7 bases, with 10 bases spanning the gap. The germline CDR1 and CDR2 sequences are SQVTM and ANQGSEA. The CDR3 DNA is TGCAGCGTTGATCCACAGGGTAATGAGCAGTTCTTC. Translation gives CSVDPQGNEQFF.

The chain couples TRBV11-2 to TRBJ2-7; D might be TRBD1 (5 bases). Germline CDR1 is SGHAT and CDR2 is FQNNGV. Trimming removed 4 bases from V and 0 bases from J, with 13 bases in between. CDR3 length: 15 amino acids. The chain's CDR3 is CASSYRPLGSYEQYF. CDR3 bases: TGTGCCAGCAGCTACAGGCCCCTTGGCTCCTACGAGCAGTACTTC. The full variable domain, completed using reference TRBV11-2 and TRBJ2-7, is EAGVAQSPRYKIIEKRQSVAFWCNPISGHATLYWYQQILGQGPKLLIQFQNNGVVDDSQLPKDRFSAERLKGVDSTLKIQPAKLEDSAVYLCASSYRPLGSYEQYFGPGTRLTVT.

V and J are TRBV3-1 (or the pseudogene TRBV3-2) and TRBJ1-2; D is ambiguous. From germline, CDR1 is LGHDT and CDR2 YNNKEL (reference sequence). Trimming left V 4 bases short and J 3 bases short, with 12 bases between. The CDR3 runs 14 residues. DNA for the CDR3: TGTGCCAGCAGCCCCTCTAATGTTTACTATGGCTACACCTTC. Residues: CASSPSNVYYGYTF.

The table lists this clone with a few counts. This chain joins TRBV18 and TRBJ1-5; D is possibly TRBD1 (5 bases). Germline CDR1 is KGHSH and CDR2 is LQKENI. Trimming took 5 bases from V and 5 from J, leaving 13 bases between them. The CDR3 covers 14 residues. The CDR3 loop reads CASSAGLMDQPQHF. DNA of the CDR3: TGTGCCAGCTCAGCGGGACTGATGGATCAGCCCCAGCATTTT. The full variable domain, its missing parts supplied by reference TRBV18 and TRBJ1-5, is NAGVMQNPRHLVRRRGQEARLRCSPMKGHSHVYWYRQLPEEGLKFMVYLQKENIIDESGMPKERFSAEFPKEGPSILRIQQVVRGDSAAYFCASSAGLMDQPQHFGDGTRLSIL.

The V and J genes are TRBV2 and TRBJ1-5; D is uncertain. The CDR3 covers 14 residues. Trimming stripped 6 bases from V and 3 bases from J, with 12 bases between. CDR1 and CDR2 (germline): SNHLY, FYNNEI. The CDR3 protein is CASSLTGNNQPQHF. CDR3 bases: TGTGCCAGCAGCCTGACGGGCAACAATCAGCCCCAGCATTTT.

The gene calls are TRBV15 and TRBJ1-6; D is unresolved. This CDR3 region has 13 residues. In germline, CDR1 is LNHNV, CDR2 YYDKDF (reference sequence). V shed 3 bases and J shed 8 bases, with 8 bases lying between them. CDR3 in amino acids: CATSSRMDSPLHF. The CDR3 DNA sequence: TGTGCCACCAGCAGCCGGATGGATTCACCCCTCCACTTT.

As DNA, the CDR3 is TGTGCCAGCAGCTTCTTGCCAGGGGAGGGGGAGACCCAGTACTTC. Its translation: CASSFLPGEGETQYF. The chain is built from TRBV7-6 and TRBJ2-5; a weak D match, TRBD2 (7 bases). V dropped 3 bases and J dropped 5 bases, with 16 bases sitting between them. There are 15 residues in the CDR3. From germline, CDR1 is SGHVS and CDR2 FNYEAQ.

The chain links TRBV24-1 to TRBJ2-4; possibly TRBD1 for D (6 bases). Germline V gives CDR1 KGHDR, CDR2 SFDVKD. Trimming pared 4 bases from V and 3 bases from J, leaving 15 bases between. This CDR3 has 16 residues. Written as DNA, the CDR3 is TGTGCCACCAGTGACCCCAAAGGGGGTAACAAAAACATTCAGTACTTC. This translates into CATSDPKGGNKNIQYF.

The CDR3 nucleotides are TGTGCCAGCAGTGACTCGAATCGAGAAGGGCTGGTTTACGAGCAGTACGTC. It yields the protein CASSDSNREGLVYEQYV. This chain uses TRBV6-4 with TRBJ2-7; D gene ambiguous. Germline CDR1 and CDR2: MRHNA and SNTAGT. This CDR3 comprises 17 residues. The ends were cut back, 0 bases at V and 4 bases at J, with 19 bases in the middle.

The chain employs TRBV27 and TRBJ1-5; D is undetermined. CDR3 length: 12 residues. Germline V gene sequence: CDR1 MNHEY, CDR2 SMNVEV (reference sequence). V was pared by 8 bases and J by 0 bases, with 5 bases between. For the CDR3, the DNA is TGTGCCAGCTGGATTAGCAATCAGCCCCAGCATTTT. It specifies CASWISNQPQHF.

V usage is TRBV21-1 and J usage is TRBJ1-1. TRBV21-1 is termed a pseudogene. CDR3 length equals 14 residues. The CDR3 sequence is CASSKSALNTEAFF. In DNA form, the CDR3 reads TGTGCCAGCAGCAAGTCCGCTCTGAACACTGAAGCTTTCTTT.

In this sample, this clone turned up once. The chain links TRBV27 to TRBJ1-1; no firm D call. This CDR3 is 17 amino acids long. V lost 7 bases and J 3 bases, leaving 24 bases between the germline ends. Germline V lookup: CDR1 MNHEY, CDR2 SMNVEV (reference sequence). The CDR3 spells CASKSVLGRDEHTEAFF. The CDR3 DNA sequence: TGTGCCAGCAAGTCTGTCTTAGGGAGGGATGAACACACTGAAGCTTTCTTT.

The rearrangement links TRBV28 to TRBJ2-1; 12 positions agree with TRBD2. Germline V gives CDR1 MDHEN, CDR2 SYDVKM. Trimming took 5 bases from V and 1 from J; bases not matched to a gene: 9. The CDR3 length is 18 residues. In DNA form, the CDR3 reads TGTGCCAGCAGTACAGAGACTAGCGGGAGCGAATCCTACAATGAGCAGTTCTTC. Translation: CASSTETSGSESYNEQFF.

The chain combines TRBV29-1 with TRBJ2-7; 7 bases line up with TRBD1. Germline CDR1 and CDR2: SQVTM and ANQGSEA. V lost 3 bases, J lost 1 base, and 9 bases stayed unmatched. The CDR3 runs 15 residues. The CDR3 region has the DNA TGCAGCGTTGAGGTGGGACAGAAGTTATCCTACGAGCAGTACTTC. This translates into CSVEVGQKLSYEQYF.

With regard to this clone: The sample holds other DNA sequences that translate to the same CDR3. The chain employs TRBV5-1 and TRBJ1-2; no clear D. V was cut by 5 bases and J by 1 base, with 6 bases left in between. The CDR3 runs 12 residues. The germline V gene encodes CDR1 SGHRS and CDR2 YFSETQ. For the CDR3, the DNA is TGCGCCAGCAGTTTCAGTAACTATGGCTACACCTTC. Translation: CASSFSNYGYTF.

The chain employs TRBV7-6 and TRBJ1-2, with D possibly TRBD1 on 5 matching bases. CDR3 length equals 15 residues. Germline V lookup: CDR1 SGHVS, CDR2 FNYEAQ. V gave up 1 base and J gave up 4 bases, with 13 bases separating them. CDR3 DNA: TGTGCCAGCAGCTTAGATGGAGGGGAAGTCTATGGCTACACCTTC. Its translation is CASSLDGGEVYGYTF.

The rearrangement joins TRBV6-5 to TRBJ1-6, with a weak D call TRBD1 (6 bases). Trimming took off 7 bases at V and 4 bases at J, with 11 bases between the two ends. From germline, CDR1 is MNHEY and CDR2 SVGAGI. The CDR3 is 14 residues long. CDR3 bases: TGTGCCAGCACCCTACAGGGTTATAATTCACCCCTCCACTTT. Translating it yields CASTLQGYNSPLHF.

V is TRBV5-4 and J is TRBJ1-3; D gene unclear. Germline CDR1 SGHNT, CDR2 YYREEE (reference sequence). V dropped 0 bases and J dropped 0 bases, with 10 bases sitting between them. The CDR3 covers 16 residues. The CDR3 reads CASSLGRFSSGNTIYF. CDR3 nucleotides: TGTGCCAGCAGCTTGGGACGGTTCAGCTCTGGAAACACCATATATTTT.

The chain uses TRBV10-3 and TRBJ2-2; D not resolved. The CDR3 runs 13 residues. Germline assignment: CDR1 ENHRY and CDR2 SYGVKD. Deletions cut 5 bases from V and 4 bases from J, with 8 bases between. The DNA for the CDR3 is TGTGCCATCAGTCCCTCGGGCACCGGGGAGCTGTTTTTT. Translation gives CAISPSGTGELFF.

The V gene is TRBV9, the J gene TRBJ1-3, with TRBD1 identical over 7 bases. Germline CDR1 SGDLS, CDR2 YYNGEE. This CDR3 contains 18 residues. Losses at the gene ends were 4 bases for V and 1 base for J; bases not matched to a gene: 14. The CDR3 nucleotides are TGTGCCAGCAGCACCCGGGACAGAGCGGCCGCGTCTGGAAACACCATATATTTT. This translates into CASSTRDRAAASGNTIYF. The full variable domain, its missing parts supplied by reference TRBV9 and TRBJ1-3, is DSGVTQTPKHLITATGQRVTLRCSPRSGDLSVYWYQQSLDQGLQFLIQYYNGEERAKGNILERFSAQQFPDLHSELNLSSLELGDSALYFCASSTRDRAAASGNTIYFGEGSWLTVV.

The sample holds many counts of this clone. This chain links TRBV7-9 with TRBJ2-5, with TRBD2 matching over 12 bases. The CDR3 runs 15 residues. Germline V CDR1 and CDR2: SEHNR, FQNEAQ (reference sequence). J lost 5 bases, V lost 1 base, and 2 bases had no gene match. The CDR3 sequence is CASSLGGLAGETQYF. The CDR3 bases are TGTGCCAGCAGCTTAGGCGGACTAGCGGGGGAGACCCAGTACTTC.

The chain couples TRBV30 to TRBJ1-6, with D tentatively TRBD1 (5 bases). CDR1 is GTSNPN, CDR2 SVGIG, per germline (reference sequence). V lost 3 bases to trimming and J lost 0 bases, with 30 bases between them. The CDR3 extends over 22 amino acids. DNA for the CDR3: TGTGCCTGGAGCCCACGAGGCGGGACGTACCCCGGTCGGAGCTCCTATAATTCACCCCTCCACTTT. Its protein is CAWSPRGGTYPGRSSYNSPLHF.

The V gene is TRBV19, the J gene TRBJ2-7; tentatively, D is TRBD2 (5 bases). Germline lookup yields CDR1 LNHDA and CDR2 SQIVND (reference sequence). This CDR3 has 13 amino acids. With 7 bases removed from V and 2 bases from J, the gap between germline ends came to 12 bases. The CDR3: CASTEGEPYEQYF. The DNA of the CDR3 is TGTGCCAGTACCGAGGGAGAACCCTACGAGCAGTACTTC.

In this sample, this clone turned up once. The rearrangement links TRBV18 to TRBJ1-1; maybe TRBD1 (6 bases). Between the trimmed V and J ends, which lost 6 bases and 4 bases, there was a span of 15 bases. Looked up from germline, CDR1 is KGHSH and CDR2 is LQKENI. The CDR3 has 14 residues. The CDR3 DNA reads TGTGCCAGCTCCCAACAGGACAGTCCCACTGAAGCTTTCTTT. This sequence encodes CASSQQDSPTEAFF.

The CDR3 DNA reads as TGTGCCAGCACCTGGACTAGCGGGGGGGCTATGGAGACCCAGTACTTC. Its protein product is CASTWTSGGAMETQYF. The chain joins TRBV7-8 to TRBJ2-5; 15 nucleotides agree with TRBD2. The germline CDR1 and CDR2 sequences are SGHVS and FQNEAQ. V shed 7 bases, J shed 5 bases, and the junction held 8 bases outside the gene matches. The CDR3 is made up of 16 amino acids.